Presented here are 32 T cell receptor beta chains from one specimen sequenced in a study of cytomegalovirus exposure and HLA in healthy donors. Primers included in the PCR were 60 Vbeta and 13 Jbeta primers. The protocol was immunoSEQ multiplex PCR, while the TCRdb copy is restricted to in-frame clones and leaves out a portion. Among roughly 120,000 clones listed, about 79% were seen once. Sequencing was performed on PBMCs. Receptors were obtained from a man younger than 45 in good health and CMV-seropositive.

V and J are TRBV9 and TRBJ1-4; TRBD1 matches at 9 bases. V was clipped by 5 bases and J by 7 bases; unmatched bases: 6. The CDR3 consists of 14 residues. Germline values: CDR1 SGDLS, CDR2 YYNGEE. CDR3 loop: CASSSDRGSEKLFF. Here the CDR3 DNA reads TGTGCCAGCAGTTCTGACAGGGGGAGTGAAAAACTGTTTTTT.

This chain connects TRBV7-3 to TRBJ1-1; D remains unclear. Per germline, CDR1 SGHTA and CDR2 FQGTGA. The CDR3 contains 13 residues. V was shortened by 8 bases and J by 1 base, with 11 bases between the two germline ends. CDR3 loop: CASSSGWNTEAFF. For the CDR3, the DNA is TGTGCCAGCTCCTCAGGATGGAACACTGAAGCTTTCTTT.

Written as DNA, the CDR3 is TGTGCCAGCAGCGTTTCGATCCTAGCGCCTTGGAACTATGAGCAGTTCTTC. The encoded protein is CASSVSILAPWNYEQFF. The V gene is TRBV9, the J gene TRBJ2-1; possible D gene TRBD2, 6 bases. Per germline, CDR1 SGDLS and CDR2 YYNGEE. The CDR3 is made up of 17 amino acids. Trimming pared 2 bases from V and 8 bases from J, leaving 23 bases between.

The table lists this clone with a few counts. The chain is built from TRBV4-2 and TRBJ2-5; D ambiguous. This CDR3 spans 14 amino acids. The germline V and J ends were trimmed by 0 bases and 4 bases, with 9 bases remaining between them. Germline CDR1 and CDR2: LGHNA and YNFKEQ. The CDR3 region has the DNA TGTGCCAGCAGCCAAGATAGAACCATAGAGACCCAGTACTTC. Protein: CASSQDRTIETQYF.

V usage is TRBV7-2 and J usage is TRBJ2-5, with D perhaps matching TRBD1 (8 bases). Trimming left V 3 bases short and J 4 bases short, with 15 bases between. Germline assignment: CDR1 SGHTA and CDR2 FQGNSA. This CDR3 is 15 amino acids long. The CDR3 loop reads CASSFNRGEGETQYF. CDR3 in DNA: TGTGCCAGCAGCTTTAACAGGGGGGAGGGAGAGACCCAGTACTTC.

The J gene is TRBJ2-4, the V gene TRBV5-4; the match to TRBD1 covers 10 bases. This CDR3 comprises 16 residues. V lost 3 bases to trimming and J lost 3 bases; unmatched junction nucleotides: 6. The germline V gene encodes CDR1 SGHNT and CDR2 YYREEE (reference sequence). The CDR3 DNA reads TGTGCCAGCAGCTGGGGGACAGGGGTTGACAAAAACATTCAGTACTTC. Amino acids: CASSWGTGVDKNIQYF.

V is TRBV13 and J is TRBJ2-3; D is uncertain. The V end was cut by 3 bases, the J end by 6 bases, with 13 bases between. The CDR3 contains 14 residues. Germline V gives CDR1 PRHDT, CDR2 FYEKMQ (reference sequence). The DNA of the CDR3 is TGTGCCAGCAGCTTTAGGCTAGTGGGTGATACGCAGTATTTT. Its protein is CASSFRLVGDTQYF.

V usage is TRBV4-2 and J usage is TRBJ2-3; unclear D gene. Germline loops: CDR1 LGHNA, CDR2 YNFKEQ. The CDR3 has 13 residues. Between the trimmed V and J ends, which lost 1 base and 4 bases, there was a span of 6 bases. CDR3 loop: CASSQAPADTQYF. The CDR3 DNA reads TGTGCCAGCAGCCAAGCCCCGGCAGATACGCAGTATTTT.

The chain recombines TRBV5-1 with TRBJ2-1; TRBD2 matches 10 bases. This CDR3 contains 15 residues. From germline, CDR1 is SGHRS and CDR2 YFSETQ. V shed 4 bases and J 2 bases; nucleotides not matched to a gene: 3. CDR3 nucleotides: TGCGCCAGCAGCATAGCGGGGGGCCCCTACAATGAGCAGTTCTTC. Encoded protein: CASSIAGGPYNEQFF. Variable domain in full (rest from reference TRBV5-1 and TRBJ2-1): KAGVTQTPRYLIKTRGQQVTLSCSPISGHRSVSWYQQTPGQGLQFLFEYFSETQRNKGNFPGRFSGRQFSNSRSEMNVSTLELGDSALYLCASSIAGGPYNEQFFGPGTRLTVL.

The rearrangement uses TRBV27 and TRBJ1-1; 12 bases line up with TRBD1. The V segment lost 1 base and the J segment 4 bases; nucleotides outside the gene matches: 4. Germline CDR1 reads MNHEY; CDR2 reads SMNVEV (reference sequence). The CDR3 contains 16 residues. CDR3 sequence: CASSLWGQGAGTEAFF. In DNA form, the CDR3 reads TGTGCCAGCAGTTTATGGGGACAGGGGGCGGGCACTGAAGCTTTCTTT.

The rearrangement joins TRBV5-4 to TRBJ2-7; 7 bases are shared with TRBD2. Looked up from germline, CDR1 is SGHNT and CDR2 is YYREEE (reference sequence). The CDR3 covers 15 residues. Losses at the gene ends were 0 bases for V and 3 bases for J; bases not matched to a gene: 6. In DNA, the CDR3 is TGTGCCAGCAGCTTGGGGGGACTACTTAACTACGAGCAGTACTTC. It translates to CASSLGGLLNYEQYF.

The chain is built from TRBV29-1 and TRBJ2-7; TRBD1 matches 7 bases. The CDR3 sequence is 17 residues long. Germline V CDR1 and CDR2: SQVTM, ANQGSEA. The V gene end was trimmed by 2 bases and the J gene end by 2 bases; junction bases not matched to a gene: 15. The CDR3 loop reads CSVEMPHYDRVTYEQYF. The CDR3 coding sequence is TGCAGCGTTGAAATGCCCCATTACGACAGGGTTACCTACGAGCAGTACTTC.

This clone was seen a few times. Other DNA sequences of this sample code for an identical CDR3. The chain employs TRBV5-1 and TRBJ2-7; 8 nucleotides line up with TRBD2. CDR1 SGHRS and CDR2 YFSETQ come from the germline V gene. V lost 0 bases, J lost 5 bases, and 4 bases stayed unmatched. The CDR3 runs to 14 residues. CDR3 residues: CASSLEAGVHEQYF. Written as DNA, the CDR3 is TGCGCCAGCAGCTTGGAAGCGGGAGTCCACGAGCAGTACTTC.

This clone occurred once. The rearrangement links TRBV5-5 to TRBJ1-5, with 8 bases matching TRBD1. The CDR3 length is 14 residues. Germline V lookup: CDR1 SGHKS, CDR2 YYEKEE (reference sequence). After removal of 3 bases from V and 6 bases from J, the junction contained 5 bases not matched to a gene. CDR3 loop: CASSSGQGGQPQHF. CDR3 in DNA: TGTGCCAGCAGCTCAGGACAGGGAGGTCAGCCCCAGCATTTT.

This clone was recorded a few times. The chain carries TRBV6-5 and TRBJ2-1; the match to TRBD2 covers 8 bases. This CDR3 region has 14 residues. Germline V gives CDR1 MNHEY, CDR2 SVGAGI. Unmatched junction bases numbered 3, after V lost 6 bases and J lost 2 bases. The CDR3 is CASRPGLAYNEQFF. In nucleotides, the CDR3 is TGTGCCAGCAGGCCGGGACTAGCCTACAATGAGCAGTTCTTC.

V is TRBV10-3 and J is TRBJ1-4; no clear D. This CDR3 region has 14 residues. CDR1 and CDR2 from the germline V gene are ENHRY and SYGVKD. Trimming cost V 3 bases and J 1 base, with 6 bases left between them. The CDR3 DNA reads as TGTGCCATCAGTGAATCTTTAACTAATGAAAAACTGTTTTTT. It encodes CAISESLTNEKLFF.

The genes are TRBV5-1 and TRBJ1-1; 9 positions match TRBD1. CDR1 is SGHRS, CDR2 YFSETQ, per germline. The CDR3 runs 18 residues. V lost 4 bases and J lost 0; bases outside the gene matches: 13. The CDR3 is CASSPTFPGQGMNTEAFF. The DNA of the CDR3 is TGCGCCAGCAGCCCCACCTTTCCGGGACAGGGTATGAACACTGAAGCTTTCTTT.

The rearrangement links TRBV5-1 to TRBJ2-1, with 12 nucleotides matching TRBD2. V was clipped by 0 bases and J by 2 bases; unmatched bases: 3. Germline V lookup: CDR1 SGHRS, CDR2 YFSETQ. This CDR3 is built from 17 residues. The CDR3 sequence is CASSLALAGGTYNEQFF. The CDR3 DNA sequence: TGCGCCAGCAGCTTGGCACTAGCGGGAGGAACCTACAATGAGCAGTTCTTC.

This chain connects TRBV5-1 to TRBJ2-5; 9 bases are shared with TRBD2. Per germline, CDR1 SGHRS and CDR2 YFSETQ. The CDR3 has 16 residues. With V trimmed by 4 bases and J by 4 bases, 11 bases remained unmatched. CDR3 sequence reads: CASSPGIAGEAETQYF. CDR3 nucleotides: TGCGCCAGCAGCCCGGGGATAGCGGGAGAGGCAGAGACCCAGTACTTC.

The CDR3 is CASSRGLEESYEQYF. Written as DNA, the CDR3 is TGCGCCAGCAGCCGAGGCCTGGAGGAGAGCTACGAGCAGTACTTC. The gene calls are TRBV4-3 and TRBJ2-7; a weak D match, TRBD2 (5 bases). Germline V CDR1 and CDR2: LGHNA, YSLEER. This CDR3 spans 15 amino acids. Trimming took off 4 bases at V and 3 bases at J, with 16 bases between the two ends.

V and J are TRBV4-3 and TRBJ1-2; D remains ambiguous. Germline CDR1 LGHNA, CDR2 YSLEER. V lost 0 bases to trimming and J lost 4 bases, with 9 bases between them. The CDR3 runs 14 residues. DNA of the CDR3: TGCGCCAGCAGCCAAGACACAGCAAGCTATGGCTACACCTTC. Translating it yields CASSQDTASYGYTF.

V gene TRBV29-1 combines with J gene TRBJ1-3; a weak D match, TRBD1 (5 bases). The CDR3 contains 13 residues. Looked up from germline, CDR1 is SQVTM and CDR2 is ANQGSEA. V lost 6 bases to trimming and J lost 4 bases, with 13 bases between them. In nucleotides, the CDR3 is TGCAGCGTGGCTATCGGGGGAGGAAACACCATATATTTT. Its protein is CSVAIGGGNTIYF.

The chain combines TRBV7-8 with TRBJ1-2; possibly TRBD1 for D (5 bases). From germline, CDR1 is SGHVS and CDR2 FQNEAQ. V gave up 4 bases and J gave up 5 bases, with 17 bases separating them. The CDR3 spans 15 residues. CDR3 sequence (DNA): TGTGCCAGCAGCTCCCGGGAGGGGCTGGGGTATGGCTACACCTTC. Residues: CASSSREGLGYGYTF.

CDR3 DNA: TGTGCCAGCAGCTACCGGGACAGCTCCTACGAGCAGTACTTC. The encoded protein is CASSYRDSSYEQYF. This chain uses TRBV11-3 with TRBJ2-7; 7 bases match TRBD1. CDR1 SGHNT and CDR2 YENEEA come from the germline V gene. After removal of 4 bases from V and 0 bases from J, the junction contained 3 bases not matched to a gene. The CDR3 contains 14 residues.

The chain carries TRBV15 and TRBJ2-3; 9 positions match TRBD1. Trimming cost V 5 bases and J 6 bases; bases outside gene matches: 9. Germline V gene data show CDR1 as LNHNV and CDR2 as YYDKDF (reference sequence). This CDR3 has 15 amino acids. The CDR3 sequence: CATSRPGTGWDTQYF. The DNA of the CDR3 is TGTGCCACCAGCCGACCGGGGACAGGGTGGGATACGCAGTATTTT.

V is TRBV9 and J is TRBJ1-2; 7 bases line up with TRBD1. The CDR3 is made up of 14 amino acids. Germline trimming cut 3 bases from V and 4 bases from J; bases unmatched to any gene: 6. Germline V gene sequence: CDR1 SGDLS, CDR2 YYNGEE. The CDR3 spells CASSATGAGYGYTF. As DNA, the CDR3 is TGTGCCAGCAGCGCAACAGGGGCGGGCTATGGCTACACCTTC.

The V call is TRBV7-6, the J call TRBJ1-1; D uncertain. CDR3 length equals 15 residues. Trimming took 5 bases from V and 5 from J, leaving 18 bases between them. The germline V gene encodes CDR1 SGHVS and CDR2 FNYEAQ. The CDR3 here is CASSLGSRYLTEAFF. The CDR3 bases are TGTGCCAGCAGCCTAGGCTCCAGGTATCTAACTGAAGCTTTCTTT.

The rearrangement links TRBV5-1 to TRBJ2-2, with 8 bases that match TRBD1. CDR1 is SGHRS, CDR2 YFSETQ, per germline. V dropped 3 bases and J dropped 1; count of bases not matched to a gene: 5. The CDR3 extends over 16 amino acids. DNA of the CDR3: TGCGCCAGCAGCTCCCCGACAGGGGTGAACACCGGGGAGCTGTTTTTT. Translation gives CASSSPTGVNTGELFF.

This clone showed up just once. The V and J genes are TRBV6-5 and TRBJ1-2; no reliable D call. The CDR3 is 14 residues long. Germline V gives CDR1 MNHEY, CDR2 SVGAGI. Between the trimmed V and J ends, which lost 0 bases and 4 bases, there was a span of 9 bases. CDR3: CASSYSGTFYGYTF. Written as DNA, the CDR3 is TGTGCCAGCAGTTACTCGGGCACTTTCTATGGCTACACCTTC.

This clone occurred a few times. The V call is TRBV7-8, the J call TRBJ2-3; TRBD1 aligns across 8 bases. The V gene's germline CDR1 is SGHVS and CDR2 FQNEAQ. V lost 4 bases, J lost 2 bases, and 5 bases stayed unmatched. The CDR3 is 15 amino acids. CDR3: CASSYRTGYTDTQYF. The CDR3, as DNA: TGTGCCAGCAGCTACCGGACAGGGTACACAGATACGCAGTATTTT.

This chain uses TRBV6-5 with TRBJ2-3; D unresolved. Trimming pared 2 bases from V and 1 base from J, leaving 4 bases between. CDR3 length: 13 amino acids. Looked up from germline, CDR1 is MNHEY and CDR2 is SVGAGI. The CDR3: CASSYLGTDTQYF. CDR3 DNA: TGTGCCAGCAGTTACCTCGGCACAGATACGCAGTATTTT.

The rearrangement joins TRBV6-5 to TRBJ1-2, with D perhaps TRBD1 (6 bases). Germline V lookup: CDR1 MNHEY, CDR2 SVGAGI. The CDR3 is made up of 15 amino acids. Between the trimmed V and J ends, which lost 0 bases and 0 bases, there was a span of 8 bases. The CDR3 region has the DNA TGTGCCAGCAGTTACTCTCGGACAGCTAACTATGGCTACACCTTC. It specifies CASSYSRTANYGYTF.